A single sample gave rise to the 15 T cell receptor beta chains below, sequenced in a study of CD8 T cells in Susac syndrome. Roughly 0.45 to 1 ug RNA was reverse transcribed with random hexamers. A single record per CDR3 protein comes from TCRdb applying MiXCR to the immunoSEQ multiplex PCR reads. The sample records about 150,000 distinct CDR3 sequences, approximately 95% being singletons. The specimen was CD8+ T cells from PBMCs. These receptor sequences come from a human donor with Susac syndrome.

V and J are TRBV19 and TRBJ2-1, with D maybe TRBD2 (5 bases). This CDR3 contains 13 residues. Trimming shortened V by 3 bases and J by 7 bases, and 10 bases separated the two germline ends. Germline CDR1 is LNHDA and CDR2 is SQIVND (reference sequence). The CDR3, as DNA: TGTGCCAGTAGTATTTTAGCGACGAATGAGCAGTTCTTC. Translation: CASSILATNEQFF.

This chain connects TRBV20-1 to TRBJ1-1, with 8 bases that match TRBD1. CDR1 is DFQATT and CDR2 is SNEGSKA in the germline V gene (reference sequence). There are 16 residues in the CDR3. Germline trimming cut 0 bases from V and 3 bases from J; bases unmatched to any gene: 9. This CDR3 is CSARDPDRGLDTEAFF. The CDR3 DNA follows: TGCAGTGCTAGAGACCCCGACAGGGGATTGGACACTGAAGCTTTCTTT.

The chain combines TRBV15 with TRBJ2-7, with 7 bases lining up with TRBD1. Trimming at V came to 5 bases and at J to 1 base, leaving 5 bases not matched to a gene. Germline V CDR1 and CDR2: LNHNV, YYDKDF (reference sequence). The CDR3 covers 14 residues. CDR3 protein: CATSGRDRSYEQYF. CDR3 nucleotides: TGTGCCACCAGCGGCCGGGACAGATCCTACGAGCAGTACTTC.

CDR3 nucleotide sequence: TGTGCCAGCAGCACGCGAACAGATACGCAGTATTTT. Translating it yields CASSTRTDTQYF. The chain uses TRBV11-1 and TRBJ2-3; D is unclear. Looked up from germline, CDR1 is SGHAT and CDR2 is FQDESV (reference sequence). This CDR3 spans 12 amino acids. V lost 5 bases and J lost 3, with 6 bases in between.

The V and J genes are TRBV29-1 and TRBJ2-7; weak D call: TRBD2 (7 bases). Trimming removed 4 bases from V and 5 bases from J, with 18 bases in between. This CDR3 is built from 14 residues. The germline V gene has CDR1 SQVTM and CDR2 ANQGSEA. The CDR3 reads CSVGEGGAGNEQYF. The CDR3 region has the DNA TGCAGCGTTGGGGAGGGGGGAGCGGGAAACGAGCAGTACTTC.

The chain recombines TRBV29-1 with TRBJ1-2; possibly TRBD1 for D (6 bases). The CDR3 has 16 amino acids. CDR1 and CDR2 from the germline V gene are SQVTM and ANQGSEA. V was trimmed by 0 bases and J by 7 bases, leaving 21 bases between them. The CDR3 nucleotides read TGCAGCGTTGAAGATTACCGGGACACCTGGAGGTTTGGCTACACCTTC. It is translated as CSVEDYRDTWRFGYTF.

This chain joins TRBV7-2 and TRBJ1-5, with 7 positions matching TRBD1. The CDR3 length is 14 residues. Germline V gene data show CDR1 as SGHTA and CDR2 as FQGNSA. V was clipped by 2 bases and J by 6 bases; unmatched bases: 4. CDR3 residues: CASSLLQGTQPQHF. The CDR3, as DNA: TGTGCCAGCAGCTTATTACAGGGGACTCAGCCCCAGCATTTT.

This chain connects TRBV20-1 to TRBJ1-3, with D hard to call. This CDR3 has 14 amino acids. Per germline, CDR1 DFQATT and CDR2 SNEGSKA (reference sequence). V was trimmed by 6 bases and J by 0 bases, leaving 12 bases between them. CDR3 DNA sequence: TGCAGTGCCGTGGACGGAACCTCTGGAAACACCATATATTTT. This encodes CSAVDGTSGNTIYF.

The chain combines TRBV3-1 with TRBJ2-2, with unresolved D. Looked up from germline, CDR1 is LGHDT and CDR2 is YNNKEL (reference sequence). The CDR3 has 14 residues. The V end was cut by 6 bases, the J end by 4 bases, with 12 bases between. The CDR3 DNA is TGTGCCAGCAGTTCCGGGCGATTCACCGGGGAGCTGTTTTTT. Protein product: CASSSGRFTGELFF.

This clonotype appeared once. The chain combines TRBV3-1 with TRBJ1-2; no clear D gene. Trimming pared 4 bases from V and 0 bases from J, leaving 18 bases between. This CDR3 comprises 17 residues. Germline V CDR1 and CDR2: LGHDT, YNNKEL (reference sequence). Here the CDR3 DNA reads TGTGCCAGCAGCCCCCTTCCCGAGTCGACTACTAACTATGGCTACACCTTC. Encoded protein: CASSPLPESTTNYGYTF.

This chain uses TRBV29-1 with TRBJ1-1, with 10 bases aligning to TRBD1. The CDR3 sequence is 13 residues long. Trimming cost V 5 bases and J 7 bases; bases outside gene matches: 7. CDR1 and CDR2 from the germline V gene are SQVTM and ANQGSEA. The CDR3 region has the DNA TGCAGCGTTACCGGACAGGGGGGATATGAAGCTTTCTTT. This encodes CSVTGQGGYEAFF.

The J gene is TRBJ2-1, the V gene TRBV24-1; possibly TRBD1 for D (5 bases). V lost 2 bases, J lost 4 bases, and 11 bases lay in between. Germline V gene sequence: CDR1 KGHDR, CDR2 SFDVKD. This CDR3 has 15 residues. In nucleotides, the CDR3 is TGTGCCACCAGTGATTCAGGGATTGTGTACAATGAGCAGTTCTTC. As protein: CATSDSGIVYNEQFF.

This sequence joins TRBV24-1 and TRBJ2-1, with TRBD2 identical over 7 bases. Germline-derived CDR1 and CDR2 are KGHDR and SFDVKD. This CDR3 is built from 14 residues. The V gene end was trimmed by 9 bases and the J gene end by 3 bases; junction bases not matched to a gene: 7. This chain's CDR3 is CATRGGEHYNEQFF. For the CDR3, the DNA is TGTGCCACCCGGGGAGGGGAACACTACAATGAGCAGTTCTTC.

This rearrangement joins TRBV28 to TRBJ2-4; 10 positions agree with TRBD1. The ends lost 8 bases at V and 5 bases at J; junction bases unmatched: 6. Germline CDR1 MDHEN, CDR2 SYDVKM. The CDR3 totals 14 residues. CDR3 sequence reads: CASGSGTGENIQYF. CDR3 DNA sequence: TGTGCCAGCGGTTCCGGGACAGGGGAAAACATTCAGTACTTC.

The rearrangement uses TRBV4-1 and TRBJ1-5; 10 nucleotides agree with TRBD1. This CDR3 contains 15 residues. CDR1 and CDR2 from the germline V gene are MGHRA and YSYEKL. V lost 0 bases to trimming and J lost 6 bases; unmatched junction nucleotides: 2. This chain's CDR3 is CASSQDGTGVQPQHF. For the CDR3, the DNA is TGCGCCAGCAGCCAAGACGGGACAGGGGTTCAGCCCCAGCATTTT.